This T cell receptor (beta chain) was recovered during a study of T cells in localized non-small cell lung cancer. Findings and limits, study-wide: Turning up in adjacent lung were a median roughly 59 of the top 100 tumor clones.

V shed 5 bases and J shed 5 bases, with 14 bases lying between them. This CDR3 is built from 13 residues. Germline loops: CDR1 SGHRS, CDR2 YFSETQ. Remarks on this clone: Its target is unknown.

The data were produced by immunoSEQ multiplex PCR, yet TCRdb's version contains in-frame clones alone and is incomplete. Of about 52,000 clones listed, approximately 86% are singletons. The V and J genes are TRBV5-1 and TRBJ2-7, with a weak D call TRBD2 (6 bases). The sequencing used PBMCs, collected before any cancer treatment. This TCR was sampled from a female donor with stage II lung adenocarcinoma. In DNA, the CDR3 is TGCGCCAGCAGAGGGCAGGGAGGCAACGAGCAGTACTTC. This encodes CASRGQGGNEQYF.